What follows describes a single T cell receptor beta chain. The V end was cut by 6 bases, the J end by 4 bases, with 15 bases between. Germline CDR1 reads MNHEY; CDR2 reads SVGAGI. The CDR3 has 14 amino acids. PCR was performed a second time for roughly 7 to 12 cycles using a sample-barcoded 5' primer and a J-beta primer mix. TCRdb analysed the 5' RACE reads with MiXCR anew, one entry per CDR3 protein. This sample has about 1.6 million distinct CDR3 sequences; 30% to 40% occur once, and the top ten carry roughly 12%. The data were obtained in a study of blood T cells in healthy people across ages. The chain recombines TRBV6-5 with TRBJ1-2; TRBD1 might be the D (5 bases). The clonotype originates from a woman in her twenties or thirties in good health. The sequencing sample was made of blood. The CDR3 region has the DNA TGTGCCAGCAGCCCCGTGGGGGGGACCTATGGCTACACCTTC. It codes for CASSPVGGTYGYTF.